This TCR beta chain came from a study of graft-versus-host responses after intestinal transplantation. Study-wide results and caveats: Peak GvH clone levels in circulation were associated with early post-transplant HvG declines.

Profiling relied on immunoSEQ multiplex PCR, and the TCRdb table lists in-frame clones only, not all of them. The top ten clones hold 21% of a sample with roughly 38,000 clones, over 90% of them seen once. Germline V lookup: CDR1 KGHSH, CDR2 LQKENI. This CDR3 contains 13 residues. In the case of this clone: The antigen is undetermined. One junction end does not reproduce the germline sequence, and a read error may be involved.

The sample consisted of unstimulated CD8+ T cells sorted from spleen or lymph node cells, taken before transplant. The receptor was derived from a human donor who was the organ donor for an intestinal transplant. The chain is built from TRBV18 and TRBJ2-5; TRBD2 matches at 9 bases. The CDR3: CASSPPSGRDVNF. In DNA form, the CDR3 reads TGTGCCAGCTCACCACCTAGCGGGAGAGACGTGAACTTC.